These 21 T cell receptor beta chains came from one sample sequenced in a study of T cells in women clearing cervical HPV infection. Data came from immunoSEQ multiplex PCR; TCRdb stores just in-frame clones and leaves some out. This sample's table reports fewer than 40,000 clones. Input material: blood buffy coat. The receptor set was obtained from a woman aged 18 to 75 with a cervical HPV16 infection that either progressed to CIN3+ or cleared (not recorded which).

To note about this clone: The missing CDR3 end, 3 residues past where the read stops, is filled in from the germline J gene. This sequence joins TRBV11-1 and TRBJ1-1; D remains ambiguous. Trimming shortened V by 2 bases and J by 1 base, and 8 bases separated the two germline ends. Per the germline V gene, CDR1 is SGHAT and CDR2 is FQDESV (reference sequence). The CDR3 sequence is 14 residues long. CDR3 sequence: CASSLSGGNTEAFF. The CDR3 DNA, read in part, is TGTGCCAGCAGCTTATCCGGCGGGAACACTGAA.

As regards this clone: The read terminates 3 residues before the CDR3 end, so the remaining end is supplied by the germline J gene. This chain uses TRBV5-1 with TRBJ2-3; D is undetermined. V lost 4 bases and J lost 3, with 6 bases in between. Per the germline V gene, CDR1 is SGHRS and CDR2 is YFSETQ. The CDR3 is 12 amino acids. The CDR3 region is CASSLTTDTQYF. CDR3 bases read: TGCGCCAGCAGCCTAACTACAGATACG.

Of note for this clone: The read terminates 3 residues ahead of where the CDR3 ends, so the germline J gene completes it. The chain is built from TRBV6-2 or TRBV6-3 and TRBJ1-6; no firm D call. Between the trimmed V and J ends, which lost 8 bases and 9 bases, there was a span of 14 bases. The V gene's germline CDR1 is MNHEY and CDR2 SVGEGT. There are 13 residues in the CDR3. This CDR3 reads CASGIIWASPLHF. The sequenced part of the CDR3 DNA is TGTGCCAGCGGAATCATTTGGGCTTCACCC.

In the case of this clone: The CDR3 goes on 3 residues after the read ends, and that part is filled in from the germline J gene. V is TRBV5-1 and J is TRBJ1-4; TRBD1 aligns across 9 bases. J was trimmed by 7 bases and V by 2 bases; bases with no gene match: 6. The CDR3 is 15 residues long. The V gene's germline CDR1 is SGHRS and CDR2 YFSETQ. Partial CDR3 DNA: TGCGCCAGCAGCTTACAGGGGGCGCAGGGTGAAAAA. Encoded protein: CASSLQGAQGEK. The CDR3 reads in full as CASSLQGAQGEKLFF.

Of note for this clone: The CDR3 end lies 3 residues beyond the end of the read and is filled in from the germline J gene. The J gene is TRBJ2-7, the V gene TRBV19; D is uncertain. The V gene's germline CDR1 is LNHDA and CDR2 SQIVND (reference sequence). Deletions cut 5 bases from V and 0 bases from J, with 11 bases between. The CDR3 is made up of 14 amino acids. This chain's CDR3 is CASSPTQSSYEQYF. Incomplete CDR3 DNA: TGTGCCAGTAGTCCCACACAGAGCTCCTACGAG.

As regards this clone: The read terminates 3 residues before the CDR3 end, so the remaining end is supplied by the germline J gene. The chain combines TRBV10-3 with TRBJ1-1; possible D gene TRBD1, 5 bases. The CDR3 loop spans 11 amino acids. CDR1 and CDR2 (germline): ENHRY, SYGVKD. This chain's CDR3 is CAISEGGVAFF. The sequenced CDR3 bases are TGTGCCATCAGTGAGGGGGGGGTG.

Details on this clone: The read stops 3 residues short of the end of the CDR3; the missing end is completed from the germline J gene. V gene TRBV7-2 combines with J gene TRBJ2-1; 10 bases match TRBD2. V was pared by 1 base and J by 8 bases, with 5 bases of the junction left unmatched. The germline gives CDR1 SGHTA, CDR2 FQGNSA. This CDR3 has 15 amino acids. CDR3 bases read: TGTGCCAGCAGCTTAGTAGCGGGAGGCCCCTATGAG. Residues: CASSLVAGGPYE. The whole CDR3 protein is CASSLVAGGPYEQFF.

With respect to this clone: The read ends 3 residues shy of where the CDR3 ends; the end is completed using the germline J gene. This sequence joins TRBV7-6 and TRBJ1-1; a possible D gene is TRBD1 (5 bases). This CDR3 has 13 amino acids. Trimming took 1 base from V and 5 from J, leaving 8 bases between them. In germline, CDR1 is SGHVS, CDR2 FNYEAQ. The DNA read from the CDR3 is TGTGCCAGCAGCTTAGGGCAGGGTACTGAA. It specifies CASSLGQGTE. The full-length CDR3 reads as CASSLGQGTEAFF. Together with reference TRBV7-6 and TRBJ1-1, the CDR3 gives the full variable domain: GAGVSQSPRYKVTKRGQDVALRCDPISGHVSLYWYRQALGQGPEFLTYFNYEAQQDKSGLPNDRFSAERPEGSISTLTIQRTEQRDSAMYRCASSLGQGTEAFFGQGTRLTVV.

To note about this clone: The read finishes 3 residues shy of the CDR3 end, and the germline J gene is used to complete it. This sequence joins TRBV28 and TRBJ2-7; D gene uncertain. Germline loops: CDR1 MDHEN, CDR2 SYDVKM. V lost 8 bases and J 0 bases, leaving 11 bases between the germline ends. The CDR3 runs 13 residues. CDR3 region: CASRNTISYEQYF. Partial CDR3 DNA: TGTGCCAGCCGTAACACTATCTCCTACGAG.

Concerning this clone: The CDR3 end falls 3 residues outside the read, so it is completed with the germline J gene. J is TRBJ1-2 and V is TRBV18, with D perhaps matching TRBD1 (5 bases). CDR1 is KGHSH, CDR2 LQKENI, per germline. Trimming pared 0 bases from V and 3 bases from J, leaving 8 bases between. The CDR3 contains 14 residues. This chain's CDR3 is CASSPPAGYYGYTF. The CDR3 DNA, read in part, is TGTGCCAGCTCACCACCCGCAGGGTACTATGGC.

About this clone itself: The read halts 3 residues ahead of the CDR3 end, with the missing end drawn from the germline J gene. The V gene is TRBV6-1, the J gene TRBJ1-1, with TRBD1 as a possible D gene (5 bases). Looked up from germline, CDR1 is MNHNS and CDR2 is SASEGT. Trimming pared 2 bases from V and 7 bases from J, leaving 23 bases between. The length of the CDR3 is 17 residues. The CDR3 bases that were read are TGTGCCAGCAGTGAACGTCAAGGGTCGACAGCTCCAAGTGAA. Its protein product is CASSERQGSTAPSE. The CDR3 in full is CASSERQGSTAPSEAFF.

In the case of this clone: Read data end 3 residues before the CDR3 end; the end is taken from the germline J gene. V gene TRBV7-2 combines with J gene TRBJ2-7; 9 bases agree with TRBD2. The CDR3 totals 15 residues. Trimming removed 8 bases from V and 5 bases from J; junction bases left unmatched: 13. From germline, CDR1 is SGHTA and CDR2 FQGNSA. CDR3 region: CASQTVRGGRNEQYF. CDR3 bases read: TGTGCCAGCCAGACAGTGCGGGGGGGCCGAAACGAG.

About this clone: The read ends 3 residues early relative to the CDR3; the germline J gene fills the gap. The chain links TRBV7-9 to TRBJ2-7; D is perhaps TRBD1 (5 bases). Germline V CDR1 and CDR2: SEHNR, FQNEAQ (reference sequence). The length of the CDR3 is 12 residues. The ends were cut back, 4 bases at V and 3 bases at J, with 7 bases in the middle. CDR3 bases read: TGTGCCAGCAGCTGGGGCAGCTACGAG. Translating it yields CASSWGSYE. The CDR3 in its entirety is CASSWGSYEQYF.

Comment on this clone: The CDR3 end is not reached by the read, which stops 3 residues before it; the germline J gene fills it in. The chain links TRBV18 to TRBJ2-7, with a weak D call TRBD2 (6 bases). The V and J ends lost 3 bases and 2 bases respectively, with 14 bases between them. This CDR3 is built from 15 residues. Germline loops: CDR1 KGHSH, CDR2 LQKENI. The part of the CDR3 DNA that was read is TGTGCCAGCTCACCGGGGACTGCCGGGGCCTACGAG. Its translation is CASSPGTAGAYE. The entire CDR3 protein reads CASSPGTAGAYEQYF.

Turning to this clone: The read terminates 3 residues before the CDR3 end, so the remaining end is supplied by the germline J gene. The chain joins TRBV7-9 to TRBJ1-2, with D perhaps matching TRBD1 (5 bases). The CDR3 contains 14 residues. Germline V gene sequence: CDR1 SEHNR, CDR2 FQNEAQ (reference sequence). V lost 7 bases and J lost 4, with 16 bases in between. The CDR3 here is CASNSPGGPYGYTF. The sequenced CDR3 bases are TGTGCCAGCAACTCCCCGGGGGGACCCTATGGC.

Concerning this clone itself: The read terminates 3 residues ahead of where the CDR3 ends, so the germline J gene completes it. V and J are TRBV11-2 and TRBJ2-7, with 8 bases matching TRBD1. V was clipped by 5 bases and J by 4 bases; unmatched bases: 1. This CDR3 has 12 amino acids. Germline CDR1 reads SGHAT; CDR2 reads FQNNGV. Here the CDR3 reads CASSTGGYEQYF. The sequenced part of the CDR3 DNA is TGTGCCAGCAGCACAGGGGGGTACGAG.

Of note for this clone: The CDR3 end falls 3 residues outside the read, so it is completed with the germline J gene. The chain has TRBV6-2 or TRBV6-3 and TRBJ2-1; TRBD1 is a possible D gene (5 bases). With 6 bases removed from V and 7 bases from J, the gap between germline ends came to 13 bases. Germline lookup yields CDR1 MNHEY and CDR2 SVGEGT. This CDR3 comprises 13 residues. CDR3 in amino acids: CASRQDGQNEQFF. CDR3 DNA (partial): TGTGCCAGCAGGCAAGACGGACAAAATGAG.

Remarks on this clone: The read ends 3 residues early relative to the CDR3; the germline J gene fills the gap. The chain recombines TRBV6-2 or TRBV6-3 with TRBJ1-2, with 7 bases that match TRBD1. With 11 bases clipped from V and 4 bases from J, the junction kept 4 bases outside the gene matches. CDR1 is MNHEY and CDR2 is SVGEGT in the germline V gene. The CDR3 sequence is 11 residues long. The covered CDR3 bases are TGTGCCTCCGGGACAGTCTATGGC. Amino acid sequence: CASGTVYG. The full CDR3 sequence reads CASGTVYGYTF.

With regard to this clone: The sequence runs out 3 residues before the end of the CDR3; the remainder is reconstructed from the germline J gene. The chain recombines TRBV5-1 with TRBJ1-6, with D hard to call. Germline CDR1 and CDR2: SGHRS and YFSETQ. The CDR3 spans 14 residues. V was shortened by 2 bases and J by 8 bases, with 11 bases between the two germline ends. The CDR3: CASSFSDPDSPLHF. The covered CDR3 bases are TGCGCCAGCAGCTTCAGCGATCCGGATTCACCC.

CDR3 DNA, as far as it was read: TGTGCCAGCTCGCCCGGGACAAAAGAGACC. It is translated as CASSPGTKET. The full CDR3 protein is CASSPGTKETQYF. This chain uses TRBV18 with TRBJ2-5; possible D gene TRBD1, 6 bases. The DNA ends 3 residues before the CDR3 does, and the rest of the CDR3 is filled in from the germline J gene. CDR1 KGHSH and CDR2 LQKENI come from the germline V gene. The CDR3 covers 13 residues. The ends were cut back, 6 bases at V and 3 bases at J, with 11 bases in the middle.

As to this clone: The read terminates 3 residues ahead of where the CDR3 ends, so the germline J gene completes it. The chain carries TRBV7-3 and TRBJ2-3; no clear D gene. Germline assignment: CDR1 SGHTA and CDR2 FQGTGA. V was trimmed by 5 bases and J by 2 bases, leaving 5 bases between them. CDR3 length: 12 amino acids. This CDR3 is CASSPNTDTQYF. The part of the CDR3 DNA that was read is TGTGCCAGCAGCCCCAACACAGATACG.